A selection of T cell receptor beta chains follows, all from one sample in a study of vaccination and CD4 T cells after COVID-19. These receptors have no known antigen. TCRdb recomputed calls from the PCR reads with MiXCR, one row per CDR3 protein. The sample holds 15,000 to 17,000 distinct CDR3 sequences, 73% seen once. The specimen was CD4+ T cells from blood, cultured in vitro. These receptors all stem from a human donor who had recovered from COVID-19. Both conserved end residues are part of each CDR3. Each record gives: clone size, V gene, D gene, J gene, CDR3 protein, CDR3 DNA. A D gene is named only where the DNA matches it firmly. Clone size appears in some rows only: once, few, many, or a class for an expanded clone.

clone_size: NA
v_call: TRBV7-2
d_call: NA
j_call: TRBJ1-5
cdr3_aa: CASSFYNQPQHF
cdr3_nt: TGTGCCAGCAGCTTTTACAATCAGCCCCAGCATTTT

clone_size: NA
v_call: TRBV18
d_call: TRBD2
j_call: TRBJ2-1
cdr3_aa: CASSPPGRGRILPHEQFF
cdr3_nt: TGTGCCAGCTCACCACCGGGCCGCGGGAGAATTCTACCCCATGAGCAGTTCTTC

clone_size: NA
v_call: TRBV7-6
d_call: NA
j_call: TRBJ2-5
cdr3_aa: CASSLGGAQETQYF
cdr3_nt: TGTGCCAGCAGCTTAGGGGGGGCCCAAGAGACCCAGTACTTC

clone_size: once
v_call: TRBV7-2
d_call: NA
j_call: TRBJ1-1
cdr3_aa: CASSLVSGNTEAFF
cdr3_nt: TGTGCCAGCAGCTTAGTGTCCGGGAACACTGAAGCTTTCTTT

clone_size: NA
v_call: TRBV20-1
d_call: TRBD2
j_call: TRBJ2-5
cdr3_aa: CSAPGLAGGRETQYF
cdr3_nt: TGCAGTGCCCCCGGACTAGCGGGAGGGAGGGAGACCCAGTACTTC

clone_size: NA
v_call: TRBV10-1
d_call: TRBD1
j_call: TRBJ1-1
cdr3_aa: CATSRGGRGTEAFF
cdr3_nt: TGCGCCACCAGTCGAGGGGGCCGGGGCACTGAAGCTTTCTTT

clone_size: NA
v_call: TRBV6-5
d_call: NA
j_call: TRBJ1-5
cdr3_aa: CASSSDLAEPQHF
cdr3_nt: TGTGCCAGCAGTTCGGACTTAGCGGAGCCCCAGCATTTT

clone_size: NA
v_call: TRBV20-1
d_call: NA
j_call: TRBJ1-2
cdr3_aa: CSAGPQGPDGYTF
cdr3_nt: TGCAGTGCCGGGCCTCAGGGGCCGGATGGCTACACCTTC

clone_size: NA
v_call: TRBV7-2
d_call: NA
j_call: TRBJ2-7
cdr3_aa: CASSLGSRRDEQYF
cdr3_nt: TGTGCCAGCAGCTTAGGTTCCCGGCGGGACGAGCAGTACTTC

clone_size: NA
v_call: TRBV5-5
d_call: NA
j_call: TRBJ1-6
cdr3_aa: CASSFRANNSPLHF
cdr3_nt: TGTGCCAGCAGCTTCCGGGCCAATAATTCACCCCTCCACTTT

clone_size: NA
v_call: TRBV6-5
d_call: NA
j_call: TRBJ1-1
cdr3_aa: CASSYSKGRNTEAFF
cdr3_nt: TGTGCCAGCAGTTACTCGAAGGGAAGGAACACTGAAGCTTTCTTT

clone_size: NA
v_call: TRBV7-2
d_call: NA
j_call: TRBJ2-3
cdr3_aa: CASSFFTDTQYF
cdr3_nt: TGTGCCAGCAGCTTTTTCACAGATACGCAGTATTTT

clone_size: NA
v_call: TRBV7-2
d_call: TRBD1
j_call: TRBJ2-1
cdr3_aa: CASSPRGREQFF
cdr3_nt: TGTGCCAGCAGCCCGAGGGGGCGCGAGCAGTTCTTC

clone_size: NA
v_call: TRBV9
d_call: NA
j_call: TRBJ2-5
cdr3_aa: CASSAPGERAQYF
cdr3_nt: TGTGCCAGTAGCGCCCCGGGGGAGAGGGCCCAGTACTTC

clone_size: NA
v_call: TRBV6-2/TRBV6-3
d_call: TRBD1
j_call: TRBJ1-4
cdr3_aa: CASSDRASEKLFF
cdr3_nt: TGTGCCAGCAGTGACAGGGCGTCTGAAAAACTGTTTTTT

clone_size: NA
v_call: TRBV27
d_call: NA
j_call: TRBJ1-6
cdr3_aa: CASSLVQPYNSPLHF
cdr3_nt: TGTGCCAGCAGTTTAGTTCAGCCCTATAATTCACCCCTCCACTTT

clone_size: NA
v_call: TRBV19
d_call: TRBD2
j_call: TRBJ2-7
cdr3_aa: CASSIKARAGRAYEQYF
cdr3_nt: TGTGCCAGTAGTATCAAAGCAAGGGCAGGGAGGGCCTACGAGCAGTACTTC

clone_size: NA
v_call: TRBV6-4
d_call: TRBD1
j_call: TRBJ1-6
cdr3_aa: CASRTTGDSSPLHF
cdr3_nt: TGTGCCAGCAGAACCACAGGGGATTCATCACCCCTCCACTTT

clone_size: NA
v_call: TRBV23-1
d_call: TRBD1
j_call: TRBJ1-1
cdr3_aa: CASSQPTGGPRCCRDTEAFF
cdr3_nt: TGCGCCAGCAGTCAACCGACAGGGGGGCCGCGTTGTTGTCGGGACACTGAAGCTTTCTTT

clone_size: NA
v_call: TRBV12-3/TRBV12-4
d_call: TRBD2
j_call: TRBJ2-7
cdr3_aa: CASRHDWTSGASYEQYF
cdr3_nt: TGTGCCAGCAGACATGATTGGACTAGCGGGGCCTCCTACGAGCAGTACTTC

clone_size: few
v_call: TRBV7-3
d_call: NA
j_call: TRBJ2-7
cdr3_aa: CASSPRGGSGREQYF
cdr3_nt: TGTGCCAGCAGCCCAAGGGGGGGGTCAGGACGGGAGCAGTACTTC

clone_size: NA
v_call: TRBV5-1
d_call: NA
j_call: TRBJ2-3
cdr3_aa: CASSPERHTDTQYF
cdr3_nt: TGCGCCAGCAGCCCAGAGCGGCACACAGATACGCAGTATTTT

clone_size: NA
v_call: TRBV24-1
d_call: TRBD2
j_call: TRBJ2-5
cdr3_aa: CATSDLRAGKGETQYF
cdr3_nt: TGTGCCACCAGTGATTTGAGAGCGGGAAAAGGGGAGACCCAGTACTTC

clone_size: NA
v_call: TRBV20-1
d_call: NA
j_call: TRBJ1-5
cdr3_aa: CSASRRGNQPQHF
cdr3_nt: TGCAGTGCCTCACGGCGGGGCAATCAGCCCCAGCATTTT

clone_size: NA
v_call: TRBV7-8
d_call: NA
j_call: TRBJ2-7
cdr3_aa: CASSLYVRRDERAEQYF
cdr3_nt: TGTGCCAGCAGCCTCTACGTCAGACGGGACGAAAGGGCCGAGCAGTACTTC

clone_size: NA
v_call: TRBV7-2
d_call: NA
j_call: TRBJ2-2
cdr3_aa: CASSHRSGELFF
cdr3_nt: TGTGCCAGCAGCCATCGCTCCGGGGAGCTGTTTTTT

clone_size: few
v_call: TRBV27
d_call: TRBD1
j_call: TRBJ1-5
cdr3_aa: CASSKTGVAISPQHF
cdr3_nt: TGTGCCAGCAGTAAGACAGGGGTGGCAATCAGCCCCCAGCATTTT

clone_size: NA
v_call: TRBV7-9
d_call: NA
j_call: TRBJ2-5
cdr3_aa: CASSFGETQYF
cdr3_nt: TGTGCCAGCAGCTTCGGAGAGACCCAGTACTTC

clone_size: once
v_call: TRBV6-2/TRBV6-3
d_call: NA
j_call: TRBJ1-2
cdr3_aa: CASSYGAGLYGYTF
cdr3_nt: TGTGCCAGCAGTTACGGCGCAGGGCTCTATGGCTACACCTTC

clone_size: NA
v_call: TRBV12-3/TRBV12-4
d_call: NA
j_call: TRBJ1-5
cdr3_aa: CASSFGGNQPQHF
cdr3_nt: TGTGCCAGCAGTTTTGGGGGAAATCAGCCCCAGCATTTT

clone_size: NA
v_call: TRBV7-9
d_call: NA
j_call: TRBJ1-5
cdr3_aa: CASSPQGMNQPQHF
cdr3_nt: TGTGCCAGCAGCCCCCAGGGGATGAATCAGCCCCAGCATTTT

clone_size: NA
v_call: TRBV19
d_call: NA
j_call: TRBJ2-4
cdr3_aa: CASSTTNIQYF
cdr3_nt: TGTGCCAGTAGTACCACAAACATTCAGTACTTC

clone_size: few
v_call: TRBV4-3
d_call: NA
j_call: TRBJ2-2
cdr3_aa: CASSQPSATGELFF
cdr3_nt: TGCGCCAGCAGCCAACCCTCAGCCACCGGGGAGCTGTTTTTT

clone_size: few
v_call: TRBV12-3/TRBV12-4
d_call: TRBD1
j_call: TRBJ1-6
cdr3_aa: CASRRQGHSPLHF
cdr3_nt: TGTGCCAGCAGGCGACAGGGCCATTCACCCCTCCACTTT

clone_size: NA
v_call: TRBV7-2
d_call: NA
j_call: TRBJ2-2
cdr3_aa: CASSLDRYNTGELFF
cdr3_nt: TGTGCCAGCAGCTTAGACAGATATAACACCGGGGAGCTGTTTTTT

clone_size: once
v_call: TRBV20-1
d_call: TRBD2
j_call: TRBJ2-7
cdr3_aa: CSAPWVGGGLPSYEQYF
cdr3_nt: TGCAGTGCTCCCTGGGTCGGGGGGGGTTTACCCTCCTACGAGCAGTACTTC

clone_size: NA
v_call: TRBV10-3
d_call: TRBD1
j_call: TRBJ1-5
cdr3_aa: CAINDRGGQPQHF
cdr3_nt: TGTGCCATCAACGACAGGGGCGGGCAGCCCCAGCATTTT

clone_size: NA
v_call: TRBV7-2
d_call: TRBD1
j_call: TRBJ1-5
cdr3_aa: CASSLEQGAHQPQHF
cdr3_nt: TGTGCCAGCAGCTTAGAACAGGGGGCCCATCAGCCCCAGCATTTT

clone_size: NA
v_call: TRBV12-3/TRBV12-4
d_call: NA
j_call: TRBJ1-1
cdr3_aa: CASSLWTTEAFF
cdr3_nt: TGTGCCAGCAGTCTATGGACCACTGAAGCTTTCTTT

clone_size: NA
v_call: TRBV7-9
d_call: NA
j_call: TRBJ1-5
cdr3_aa: CASSLAGARHNQPQHF
cdr3_nt: TGTGCCAGCAGCTTAGCGGGGGCCAGGCACAATCAGCCCCAGCATTTT

clone_size: NA
v_call: TRBV29-1
d_call: NA
j_call: TRBJ1-5
cdr3_aa: CSVGRSVGQPQHF
cdr3_nt: TGCAGCGTTGGACGAAGTGTGGGACAGCCCCAGCATTTT

clone_size: NA
v_call: TRBV7-2
d_call: NA
j_call: TRBJ2-7
cdr3_aa: CASSSYSSYEQYF
cdr3_nt: TGTGCCAGCAGCTCCTATTCGTCCTACGAGCAGTACTTC

clone_size: once
v_call: TRBV6-2/TRBV6-3
d_call: NA
j_call: TRBJ1-2
cdr3_aa: CASRPSIHTKTENYGYTF
cdr3_nt: TGTGCCAGCAGACCTTCCATCCATACAAAGACAGAGAACTATGGCTACACCTTC

clone_size: NA
v_call: TRBV7-9
d_call: NA
j_call: TRBJ1-2
cdr3_aa: CASSLSGQYGYTF
cdr3_nt: TGTGCCAGCAGCCTCTCAGGACAGTATGGCTACACCTTC

clone_size: NA
v_call: TRBV20-1
d_call: NA
j_call: TRBJ1-5
cdr3_aa: CSARGRVGGNQPQHF
cdr3_nt: TGCAGTGCGAGGGGGAGGGTCGGTGGCAATCAGCCCCAGCATTTT

clone_size: NA
v_call: TRBV6-2/TRBV6-3
d_call: NA
j_call: TRBJ1-5
cdr3_aa: CASSYTQAAPSGNQPQHF
cdr3_nt: TGTGCCAGCAGTTACACTCAGGCCGCGCCTTCGGGCAATCAGCCCCAGCATTTT

clone_size: NA
v_call: TRBV19
d_call: NA
j_call: TRBJ2-2
cdr3_aa: CASRGTLDTGELFF
cdr3_nt: TGTGCCAGTAGGGGGACTTTGGACACCGGGGAGCTGTTTTTT

clone_size: NA
v_call: TRBV24-1
d_call: TRBD1
j_call: TRBJ1-5
cdr3_aa: CATSPGTGEGNQPQHF
cdr3_nt: TGTGCCACCAGCCCCGGGACAGGGGAGGGCAATCAGCCCCAGCATTTT

clone_size: NA
v_call: TRBV20-1
d_call: NA
j_call: TRBJ1-1
cdr3_aa: CSASTAGGNTEAFF
cdr3_nt: TGCAGTGCTAGTACCGCCGGCGGAAACACTGAAGCTTTCTTT

clone_size: NA
v_call: TRBV7-9
d_call: NA
j_call: TRBJ1-1
cdr3_aa: CASSLAGGNTEAFF
cdr3_nt: TGTGCCAGCAGCTTAGCGGGGGGGAACACTGAAGCTTTCTTT

clone_size: medium-sized
v_call: TRBV7-2
d_call: TRBD2
j_call: TRBJ2-7
cdr3_aa: CASSPRTSGNYYEQYF
cdr3_nt: TGTGCCAGCAGCCCTCGGACTAGCGGGAACTACTACGAGCAGTACTTC

clone_size: few
v_call: TRBV7-9
d_call: TRBD1
j_call: TRBJ2-7
cdr3_aa: CASSLGGQYEQYF
cdr3_nt: TGTGCCAGCAGCTTAGGGGGACAGTACGAGCAGTACTTC

clone_size: NA
v_call: TRBV7-3
d_call: NA
j_call: TRBJ2-5
cdr3_aa: CASSSGPKETQYF
cdr3_nt: TGTGCCAGCAGCTCGGGACCAAAGGAGACCCAGTACTTC

clone_size: NA
v_call: TRBV12-3/TRBV12-4
d_call: NA
j_call: TRBJ2-2
cdr3_aa: CASGRPGLLITGELFF
cdr3_nt: TGTGCCAGCGGCCGCCCGGGACTCCTAATCACCGGGGAGCTGTTTTTT

clone_size: few
v_call: TRBV20-1
d_call: NA
j_call: TRBJ2-7
cdr3_aa: CSAPGTLYEQYF
cdr3_nt: TGCAGTGCTCCCGGGACACTCTACGAGCAGTACTTC